These T cell receptor beta chains were read from a single sample in a study of graft-versus-host responses after intestinal transplantation. Produced via immunoSEQ multiplex PCR; TCRdb's table is partial and in-frame only. The table has some 11,000 clones, over 90% seen once. The material sequenced was PBMCs, taken 109 days after intestinal transplant. Receptors were obtained from a human patient who received an intestinal transplant, so some T cells may come from the graft donor. Each CDR3 is given without its conserved first and last residue.

TRBV7-2,TRBJ1-5,ASSLGRAVYNQPQH
TRBV2,TRBJ2-2,ASMGGPAGELF
TRBV9,TRBJ1-6,ASSVGTEFKYNSPLH
TRBV5-1,TRBJ2-5,ASSLGLEETQY
TRBV30,TRBJ2-7,AWSPDRGYYEQY
TRBV7-8,TRBJ2-5,ASSHPDPTEGTQY
TRBV7-9,TRBJ1-2,ASSYQGTYT
TRBV6-7,TRBJ2-7,ASSGDGTSGRALPFYEQY
TRBV11-2,TRBJ1-1,ASSPWSTEAF
TRBV7-4,TRBJ2-2,ASSSTGTTHTGELF
TRBV5-1,TRBJ1-1,ASSLGHQNTEAF
TRBV29-1,TRBJ1-2,SVELDRGLNYGYT
TRBV5-8,TRBJ2-7,ASSPDRETLYEQY
TRBV7-5,TRBJ2-1,ASSLEGDPLEQF
TRBV29-1,TRBJ2-5,SVRGYQETQY
TRBV6-1,TRBJ2-7,ASNRDSYEQY
TRBV2,TRBJ2-3,ASSIWREGRGDTQY
TRBV5-1,TRBJ1-2,ASSPSGTGVNYGYT
TRBV28,TRBJ2-7,ASSLGSGSGRRGY
TRBV5-1,TRBJ1-2,ASSFDPGQGGYGYT
TRBV2,TRBJ2-7,ASSEIAGTNSYEQY
TRBV2,TRBJ2-5,ASSEGQGVETQY
TRBV27,TRBJ1-6,ASSFRLGQGHSPLH
TRBV11-2,TRBJ2-1,ASARLVGPYNEQF
TRBV28,TRBJ1-2,ASSLRAVYGYT
TRBV5-8,TRBJ1-1,ASSSVVNTEAF
TRBV7-2,TRBJ2-3,ASSLALGSGRTDTQY
TRBV7-8,TRBJ1-5,ASSYLGGGGNQPQH
TRBV6-5,TRBJ2-5,ASTKKETQY
TRBV4-1,TRBJ1-4,ASSQAGSAWGDEKLF
TRBV7-9,TRBJ2-3,ASSLENRGPADTQY
TRBV15,TRBJ1-1,ATSIPDGYDGEAF
TRBV7-6,TRBJ2-1,ASSLPPDGMPRYNEQF
TRBV2,TRBJ2-7,ASRDDSGQGWSYEQY
TRBV7-2,TRBJ1-5,ASSPRRRQPQH
TRBV28,TRBJ2-5,ASSLSPADGTQY
TRBV6-5,TRBJ2-7,ASSSRRFSYEQY
TRBV28,TRBJ1-2,ASSLQTGGADQGGYT